This T cell receptor (beta chain) was sequenced for a study of cytomegalovirus exposure and HLA in healthy donors. Overall study results and limits: Most TCR sequences were uncommon, yet certain public TCRs appeared in many donors.

Germline V lookup: CDR1 GTSNPN, CDR2 SVGIG (reference sequence). This CDR3 has 10 residues. The V and J ends lost 4 bases and 6 bases respectively, with 5 bases between them. A word on this clone: Its antigen is still unknown. Different DNA sequences within this sample yield the same CDR3.

The repertoire was sequenced with immunoSEQ multiplex PCR; TCRdb's copy has only in-frame clones and lacks some. The table lists under 350,000 clones, roughly 85% of them singletons. V is TRBV30 and J is TRBJ2-3, with D uncertain. Input material: PBMCs. The receptor comes from a woman aged 18-29 years in good health and CMV-seronegative. The CDR3 loop is CAWTRDTQYF. The CDR3 DNA sequence: TGTGCCTGGACTAGGGATACGCAGTATTTT.